This T cell receptor beta chain was found in a study of PD-1 blockade in classical Hodgkin lymphoma. V was cut by 1 base and J by 6 bases, with 12 bases left in between. The germline V gene has CDR1 LNHNV and CDR2 YYDKDF (reference sequence). The CDR3 consists of 15 residues. Assay: immunoSEQ multiplex PCR; the TCRdb copy retains only in-frame clones and omits some. The sample lists about 40,000 clones; about nine tenths were seen once. The patients all showed relapse after autologous stem cell transplantation, while their brentuximab vedotin exposure varied. This rearrangement joins TRBV15 to TRBJ2-2; weak D call: TRBD1 (7 bases). The sequence was obtained from a human donor with classical Hodgkin lymphoma. The input for sequencing was peripheral blood mononuclear cells (PBMCs), taken at baseline. The CDR3 coding sequence is TGTGCCACCAGCAGAGGACAGGGAGGCGCCGGGGAGCTGTTTTTT. It translates to CATSRGQGGAGELFF.